The rows below give T cell receptor beta chains drawn from one sample of a study of T cell repertoires in cytomegalovirus infection. MiXCR, run by TCRdb on the reads, gives a single entry per CDR3 protein. The data contain 400,000 to 550,000 distinct CDR3 sequences, approximately 10% of them singletons. The sample consisted of PBMCs. The origin of the receptors is a human donor in good health (CMV status not recorded). Some clones in this sample may be carry-over from other donors' samples. Both conserved end residues are part of each CDR3. Each record gives: V gene, CDR3 protein.

V: TRBV5-4
CDR3: CASSWGLAGGPFNEQFF

V: TRBV27
CDR3: CASSLSRRLAGGYEQYF

V: TRBV28
CDR3: CASSLRIPGQGAQRTDYEQYF

V: TRBV7-9
CDR3: CASSLGSFDTQYF

V: TRBV7-2
CDR3: CASSLVAGVFNEQFF

V: TRBV5-5
CDR3: CASSLGGGIDTGELFF

V: TRBV7-8
CDR3: CASSLVRLAPQETQYF

V: TRBV10-2
CDR3: CASRSGQGSNQPQHF

V: TRBV11-2
CDR3: CASSRRSAYEQYF

V: TRBV4-1
CDR3: CASSQDRGRGSYEQYF

V: TRBV29-1
CDR3: CSVAGTGNIYF

V: TRBV6-1
CDR3: CASSAVGQGAYEQYF

V: TRBV7-9
CDR3: CASSPDYYTGELFF

V: TRBV3-1
CDR3: CASSQSGRSYNEQFF

V: TRBV27
CDR3: CASSLLPRAQETQYF

V: TRBV27
CDR3: CASSHGENTEAFF

V: TRBV4-2
CDR3: CASSQDGRAGNEQFF

V: TRBV20-1
CDR3: CSARAGTGFGYTF

V: TRBV9
CDR3: CASSVPGTSEKLFF

V: TRBV29-1
CDR3: CSVGADYNEQFF

V: TRBV6-1
CDR3: CASSEALKGQARNEQFF

V: TRBV30
CDR3: CAWSVLVAGELFF

V: TRBV7-9
CDR3: CASSLSIDETQYF

V: TRBV7-9
CDR3: CASSLRGQVLSSSGNTIYF

V: TRBV20-1
CDR3: CSARDPRGGANVLTF

V: TRBV12-3/TRBV12-4
CDR3: CASQVTGSNNSPLHF

V: TRBV19
CDR3: CASSKRAENTEAFF

V: TRBV18
CDR3: CASSHGTSGSNEQYF

V: TRBV7-9
CDR3: CASSHRLDNEQFF

V: TRBV19
CDR3: CASSIGTVYGYTF

V: TRBV9
CDR3: CASSVTDRPEAFF

V: TRBV11-2
CDR3: CASSPPQGGTAYEQYF

V: TRBV15
CDR3: CAVGPYNQPQHF

V: TRBV29-1
CDR3: CSVGGGDGTGELFF

V: TRBV28
CDR3: CASRSDRGNEKLFF

V: TRBV7-8
CDR3: CASSLETRGSSYEQYF

V: TRBV20-1
CDR3: CSAFSGTGDPGYGYTF

V: TRBV19
CDR3: CASTSLLDSNTEAFF

V: TRBV29-1
CDR3: CSVAQGPDTEAFF

V: TRBV6-1
CDR3: CASSEVRDYEQYF

V: TRBV9
CDR3: CASGGGAGNQPQHF

V: TRBV5-4
CDR3: CASSPYRGSGNEQFF

V: TRBV20-1
CDR3: CSALRGQWNQPQHF

V: TRBV10-2
CDR3: CASSELRTGNGYTF

V: TRBV12-3/TRBV12-4
CDR3: CASSRLAGGPSYNEQFF

V: TRBV20-1
CDR3: CSASGGAAYEQYF

V: TRBV7-8
CDR3: CASSLGREGVQFF

V: TRBV7-9
CDR3: CASSAQAGSRRSYEQYF

V: TRBV7-9
CDR3: CASSLETGLAGLGEQFF

V: TRBV6-8
CDR3: CASSFSRTVNTEAFF

V: TRBV7-9
CDR3: CASSAPPGEDYGYTF

V: TRBV20-1
CDR3: CSARDPGGFSTDTQYF

V: TRBV7-2
CDR3: CASSRTGLHTDTQYF

V: TRBV24-1
CDR3: CATSDPAQSQETQYF

V: TRBV5-4
CDR3: CASSPLQGLNTEAFF

V: TRBV7-8
CDR3: CASSLARSSTDTQYF